The 28 T cell receptor beta chains listed next were all sequenced from one sample in a study of T cell responses to AZD1222 COVID-19 vaccine. Sequencing was performed with immunoSEQ multiplex PCR; in TCRdb, only in-frame clones are kept and a portion is missing. The sample contains tens of thousands of clones, approximately 82% of which appear only once. Here the sequenced sample was peripheral blood, taken on day 0 of AZD1222 vaccination. The receptor source for this set is an adult in good health.

J is TRBJ2-3 and V is TRBV27; 13 nucleotides align to TRBD2. This CDR3 spans 16 amino acids. Germline assignment: CDR1 MNHEY and CDR2 SMNVEV (reference sequence). The V gene end was trimmed by 0 bases and the J gene end by 6 bases; junction bases not matched to a gene: 3. CDR3: CASSLSSTSGRDTQYF. The CDR3 coding sequence is TGTGCCAGCAGTTTATCCTCGACTAGCGGGAGGGATACGCAGTATTTT.

J is TRBJ1-3 and V is TRBV18; D not resolved. Trimming took off 3 bases at V and 4 bases at J, with 16 bases between the two ends. Germline V gives CDR1 KGHSH, CDR2 LQKENI. The CDR3 has 16 residues. The CDR3 nucleotides read TGTGCCAGCTCACCTTCAGAGGGAGGAAGGGGAAACACCATATATTTT. Translated: CASSPSEGGRGNTIYF. The full variable domain, rest sourced from reference TRBV18 and TRBJ1-3, is NAGVMQNPRHLVRRRGQEARLRCSPMKGHSHVYWYRQLPEEGLKFMVYLQKENIIDESGMPKERFSAEFPKEGPSILRIQQVVRGDSAAYFCASSPSEGGRGNTIYFGEGSWLTVV.

This clone occurred once. The chain employs TRBV5-1 and TRBJ1-2; 9 nucleotides agree with TRBD1. The J segment lost 8 bases and the V segment lost 3 bases, leaving 8 bases of the junction unmatched. The CDR3 sequence is 14 residues long. Per the germline V gene, CDR1 is SGHRS and CDR2 is YFSETQ. The CDR3 DNA reads TGCGCCAGCAGCTCCAGAGGGGACAGGGTCGGCTACACCTTC. Translation gives CASSSRGDRVGYTF.

About this clone: Its ends do not fully match the called genes, so a read error is possible. The CDR3 DNA sequence: TGCGCCAGCAGCCAAGATTCGAAAGTAGGGGGGCCCTCTTTT. Encoded protein: CASSQDSKVGGPSF. The V call is TRBV4-3, the J call TRBJ2-3; D possibly uses TRBD1 or TRBD2 (6 bases each). Per germline, CDR1 LGHNA and CDR2 YSLEER. This CDR3 comprises 14 residues.

The rearrangement joins TRBV19 to TRBJ2-7; tentative D call: TRBD1 (5 bases). Trimming cost V 6 bases and J 0 bases, with 12 bases left between them. The CDR3 extends over 14 amino acids. Looked up from germline, CDR1 is LNHDA and CDR2 is SQIVND (reference sequence). CDR3 protein: CASRRQSFSYEQYF. In DNA form, the CDR3 reads TGTGCCAGTAGGCGACAGTCTTTCTCCTACGAGCAGTACTTC.

The J gene is TRBJ1-1, the V gene TRBV5-1; 8 bases align to TRBD1. The CDR3 contains 14 residues. Trimming removed 3 bases from V and 5 bases from J; junction bases left unmatched: 6. Germline loops: CDR1 SGHRS, CDR2 YFSETQ. The CDR3 bases are TGCGCCAGCAGCTACAGACAGGGGCAAACTGAAGCTTTCTTT. This translates into CASSYRQGQTEAFF.

Here the CDR3 reads CASSLNAGTGAYEQYF. CDR3 sequence (DNA): TGTGCCAGCAGCTTAAATGCGGGGACAGGAGCCTACGAGCAGTACTTC. V and J are TRBV7-8 and TRBJ2-7; 8 bases are a match to TRBD1. The CDR3 consists of 16 residues. The trim removed 2 bases at V and 2 bases at J, leaving 8 bases unmatched. In germline, CDR1 is SGHVS, CDR2 FQNEAQ. The whole variable domain, remainder taken from reference TRBV7-8 and TRBJ2-7, is GAGVSQSPRYKVAKRGQDVALRCDPISGHVSLFWYQQALGQGPEFLTYFQNEAQLDKSGLPSDRFFAERPEGSVSTLKIQRTQQEDSAVYLCASSLNAGTGAYEQYFGPGTRLTVT.

The rearrangement joins TRBV21-1 to TRBJ1-5; the D segment call TRBD1 is taken from the table without a DNA check. TRBV21-1 is a pseudogene segment. The CDR3 runs to 14 residues. In nucleotides, the CDR3 is TGTGCCAGCAGCTACGGACAGCCCTATCAGCCCCAGCATTTT. Protein: CASSYGQPYQPQHF.

J is TRBJ2-7 and V is TRBV5-1; 10 nucleotides agree with TRBD1. There are 15 residues in the CDR3. Unmatched junction bases numbered 10, after V lost 5 bases and J lost 5 bases. Per germline, CDR1 SGHRS and CDR2 YFSETQ. CDR3 sequence reads: CASRLWDRGGHEQYF. The CDR3 DNA follows: TGCGCCAGCAGATTGTGGGACAGGGGTGGCCACGAGCAGTACTTC.

V is TRBV5-1 and J is TRBJ2-2, with TRBD2 matching over 14 bases. CDR1 is SGHRS and CDR2 is YFSETQ in the germline V gene. This CDR3 is built from 16 residues. V dropped 4 bases and J dropped 7; count of bases not matched to a gene: 6. CDR3 sequence reads: CASSKGLAGAIGELFF. The CDR3 bases are TGCGCCAGCAGCAAGGGACTAGCGGGAGCCATCGGGGAGCTGTTTTTT.

The chain couples TRBV3-1 (or the pseudogene TRBV3-2) to TRBJ1-1; 7 bases align to TRBD1. V shed 2 bases and J 9 bases; nucleotides not matched to a gene: 6. This CDR3 contains 13 residues. In germline, CDR1 is LGHDT, CDR2 YNNKEL (reference sequence). The CDR3 DNA sequence: TGTGCCAGCAGCCAAACACAGGGGCATAAAGCTTTCTTT. It is translated as CASSQTQGHKAFF.

V gene TRBV5-1 combines with J gene TRBJ2-3; D is unclear. V was clipped by 5 bases and J by 2 bases, with 12 bases between them. The germline V gene has CDR1 SGHRS and CDR2 YFSETQ. The CDR3 has 14 amino acids. In DNA form, the CDR3 reads TGCGCCAGCAGTTATCAGCGCGACACAGATACGCAGTATTTT. Translated, it gives CASSYQRDTDTQYF.

The rearrangement uses TRBV6-2 or TRBV6-3 and TRBJ2-3; the D gene is possibly TRBD2 (6 bases). The V gene lost 2 bases and the J gene lost 1 base, with 16 bases spanning the gap. The germline V gene has CDR1 MNHEY and CDR2 SVGEGT. The CDR3 extends over 17 amino acids. The CDR3 DNA reads as TGTGCCAGCAGTTACGGTTTGGGGGGACCTGGCACAGATACGCAGTATTTT. Protein: CASSYGLGGPGTDTQYF.

The genes are TRBV18 and TRBJ2-7; 7 bases line up with TRBD2. CDR3 size: 15 residues. Germline CDR1 reads KGHSH; CDR2 reads LQKENI. V trimming: 1 base; J trimming: 4 bases; junction bases outside the gene matches: 7. CDR3 loop: CASSPLAGGGYEQYF. For the CDR3, the DNA is TGTGCCAGCTCACCACTAGCGGGTGGCGGGTACGAGCAGTACTTC. Together with reference TRBV18 and TRBJ2-7, the CDR3 gives the full variable domain: NAGVMQNPRHLVRRRGQEARLRCSPMKGHSHVYWYRQLPEEGLKFMVYLQKENIIDESGMPKERFSAEFPKEGPSILRIQQVVRGDSAAYFCASSPLAGGGYEQYFGPGTRLTVT.

This chain uses TRBV4-1 with TRBJ2-5; 7 nucleotides match TRBD1. Germline CDR1 MGHRA, CDR2 YSYEKL. Trimming at V came to 2 bases and at J to 0 bases, leaving 3 bases not matched to a gene. The CDR3 totals 15 residues. CDR3 loop: CASSQPDRDQETQYF. CDR3 DNA: TGCGCCAGCAGCCAACCAGACAGGGACCAAGAGACCCAGTACTTC.

The chain is built from TRBV29-1 and TRBJ1-2; 10 bases fit TRBD1. J was trimmed by 2 bases and V by 5 bases; bases with no gene match: 5. Germline V gene lookup returns CDR1 SQVTM and CDR2 ANQGSEA. The CDR3 runs to 14 residues. The CDR3 sequence: CSVRPGQGNYGYTF. CDR3 DNA sequence: TGCAGCGTTAGACCGGGACAGGGGAACTATGGCTACACCTTC.

The rearrangement links TRBV9 to TRBJ1-2, with 9 bases that match TRBD1. This CDR3 is 14 amino acids long. Germline CDR1 and CDR2: SGDLS and YYNGEE. V gave up 5 bases and J gave up 1 base; unmatched junction bases: 3. CDR3: CASRRQGDNYGYTF. In DNA, the CDR3 is TGTGCCAGCAGAAGACAGGGGGATAACTATGGCTACACCTTC.

This clone occurred once. The gene calls are TRBV19 and TRBJ1-5; D is ambiguous. V was trimmed by 3 bases and J by 6 bases, leaving 15 bases between them. CDR3 length: 15 amino acids. CDR1 and CDR2 (germline): LNHDA, SQIVND (reference sequence). The DNA for the CDR3 is TGTGCCAGTAGTATCATGCAAGGGAGAGGTCAGCCCCAGCATTTT. Translation gives CASSIMQGRGQPQHF.

The chain couples TRBV18 to TRBJ2-2; no clear D. Trimming shortened V by 3 bases and J by 0 bases, and 11 bases separated the two germline ends. The CDR3 contains 16 residues. CDR1 and CDR2 from the germline V gene are KGHSH and LQKENI. CDR3 protein: CASSPSTLTNTGELFF. The CDR3 DNA is TGTGCCAGCTCACCCAGTACCCTAACGAACACCGGGGAGCTGTTTTTT.

V gene TRBV30 combines with J gene TRBJ1-1; no definite D call. The V and J ends lost 3 bases and 5 bases respectively, with 10 bases between them. The germline CDR1 and CDR2 sequences are GTSNPN and SVGIG (reference sequence). The CDR3 sequence is 12 residues long. CDR3 sequence (DNA): TGTGCCTGGAGCCGGAGTTGGACTGAAGCTTTCTTT. This encodes CAWSRSWTEAFF. Supplemented by reference TRBV30 and TRBJ1-1, the full variable domain reads SQTIHQWPATLVQPVGSPLSLECTVEGTSNPNLYWYRQAAGRGLQLLFYSVGIGQISSEVPQNLSASRPQDRQFILSSKKLLLSDSGFYLCAWSRSWTEAFFGQGTRLTVV.

The V call is TRBV11-2, the J call TRBJ2-2; no firm D call. The CDR3 is made up of 14 amino acids. In germline, CDR1 is SGHAT, CDR2 FQNNGV. V was cut by 2 bases and J by 4 bases, with 8 bases left in between. The CDR3 DNA follows: TGTGCCAGCAGCTTATCACGTTCCACCGGGGAGCTGTTTTTT. This encodes CASSLSRSTGELFF.

The chain couples TRBV7-9 to TRBJ2-3, with D possibly called TRBD1 or TRBD2 (5 bases each). CDR3 length equals 15 residues. Germline V gene data show CDR1 as SEHNR and CDR2 as FQNEAQ (reference sequence). Trimming took 0 bases from V and 1 from J, leaving 8 bases between them. This chain's CDR3 is CASSLAGTRTDTQYF. The CDR3 DNA sequence: TGTGCCAGCAGCTTAGCCGGGACCCGCACAGATACGCAGTATTTT.

The V and J genes are TRBV12-5 and TRBJ1-1; D perhaps matches TRBD1 (5 bases). Trimming cost V 3 bases and J 5 bases, with 16 bases left between them. The length of the CDR3 is 15 residues. The V gene's germline CDR1 is LGHNT and CDR2 FRNRAP. CDR3: CASGFPDKGWTEAFF. The CDR3 DNA reads TGTGCTAGTGGTTTCCCGGACAAGGGGTGGACTGAAGCTTTCTTT.

The V call is TRBV3-1 (or the pseudogene TRBV3-2), the J call TRBJ1-6, with D uncertain. The CDR3 covers 13 residues. Germline V gives CDR1 LGHDT, CDR2 YNNKEL (reference sequence). V was trimmed by 3 bases and J by 7 bases, leaving 7 bases between them. In nucleotides, the CDR3 is TGTGCCAGCAGCCAGATAGGGAATTCACCCCTCCACTTT. Translated: CASSQIGNSPLHF.

This clone was recorded once. J is TRBJ1-3 and V is TRBV7-8; tentative D call: TRBD1 (6 bases). The germline V gene encodes CDR1 SGHVS and CDR2 FQNEAQ. The CDR3 loop spans 17 amino acids. V dropped 0 bases and J dropped 0 bases, with 12 bases sitting between them. The CDR3 DNA follows: TGTGCCAGCAGCTTAGCTTCCAGGGGAAGCTCTGGAAACACCATATATTTT. Translation gives CASSLASRGSSGNTIYF.

This chain joins TRBV12-3 or TRBV12-4 and TRBJ2-7; unclear D gene. Trimming stripped 3 bases from V and 3 bases from J, with 6 bases between. The CDR3 loop spans 12 amino acids. CDR3 amino acids: CASSFRLYEQYF. CDR3 DNA sequence: TGTGCCAGCAGTTTCCGCCTCTACGAGCAGTACTTC.

The chain has TRBV5-4 and TRBJ2-5; D possibly corresponds to TRBD2 (6 bases). Germline values: CDR1 SGHNT, CDR2 YYREEE (reference sequence). The CDR3 contains 15 residues. The V end was cut by 3 bases, the J end by 5 bases, with 17 bases between. CDR3 DNA: TGTGCCAGCAGCTCAACGGCAGGGAGCGGGGAGACCCAGTACTTC. Protein sequence: CASSSTAGSGETQYF.

The chain is built from TRBV11-2 and TRBJ2-1; no clear D gene. V was cut by 6 bases and J by 3 bases, with 9 bases left in between. Germline V CDR1 and CDR2: SGHAT, FQNNGV. There are 13 residues in the CDR3. This chain's CDR3 is CASRLDHYNEQFF. The CDR3 DNA sequence: TGTGCCAGCAGATTGGACCACTACAATGAGCAGTTCTTC.